The TCR beta chain under discussion was sequenced for a study of blood T cell repertoires in COVID-19. CDR3 length: 13 amino acids. The germline CDR1 and CDR2 sequences are SGDLS and YYNGEE. Trimming removed 4 bases at V and 11 bases at J, with 15 bases between. Sequencing was performed with immunoSEQ multiplex PCR; in TCRdb, only in-frame clones are kept and a portion is missing. The table has 200,000 to 250,000 clones, approximately 83% seen once. Cohort 3 recovery required two negative PCRs, clearance, or symptom resolution. This TCR came from a woman aged 60-70 years who had recovered from COVID-19. The source material was PBMCs or T cells enriched from blood (not recorded which). The chain uses TRBV9 and TRBJ1-4; tentatively, D is TRBD1 (5 bases). The DNA of the CDR3 is TGTGCCAGCAGCTTCGAAGGGGCCGGGAAACTGTTTTTT. Its protein is CASSFEGAGKLFF.